These 10 T cell receptor beta chains were sequenced from one sample in a study of PD-1 blockade in classical Hodgkin lymphoma. Each patient experienced a relapse that followed autologous stem cell transplantation, and brentuximab vedotin exposure varied. Only in-frame clones appear in the TCRdb table, and some are missing; sequencing was by immunoSEQ multiplex PCR. Of about 46,000 clones in the sample, approximately 70% were seen once. Here the sequenced sample was peripheral blood mononuclear cells (PBMCs), taken at baseline. The source is a human donor with classical Hodgkin lymphoma.

This chain uses TRBV7-8 with TRBJ2-7, with D tentatively TRBD1 (6 bases). CDR1 and CDR2 from the germline V gene are SGHVS and FQNEAQ. Trimming took 0 bases from V and 0 from J, leaving 12 bases between them. The CDR3 contains 16 residues. The CDR3 here is CASSLARQVSSYEQYF. Written as DNA, the CDR3 is TGTGCCAGCAGCTTAGCCCGACAGGTTAGCTCCTACGAGCAGTACTTC. Full variable domain (outside the CDR3, taken from reference TRBV7-8 and TRBJ2-7): GAGVSQSPRYKVAKRGQDVALRCDPISGHVSLFWYQQALGQGPEFLTYFQNEAQLDKSGLPSDRFFAERPEGSVSTLKIQRTQQEDSAVYLCASSLARQVSSYEQYFGPGTRLTVT.

This chain links TRBV9 with TRBJ1-4; TRBD1 matches at 9 bases. V trimming: 4 bases; J trimming: 5 bases; junction bases outside the gene matches: 3. Germline loops: CDR1 SGDLS, CDR2 YYNGEE. The CDR3 length is 14 residues. CDR3 protein: CASSPGQGNEKLFF. CDR3 sequence (DNA): TGTGCCAGCAGCCCTGGACAGGGGAATGAAAAACTGTTTTTT.

V gene TRBV5-1 combines with J gene TRBJ1-1; TRBD1 matches 9 bases. V lost 3 bases to trimming and J lost 4 bases; unmatched junction nucleotides: 10. Germline CDR1 reads SGHRS; CDR2 reads YFSETQ. CDR3 length: 16 residues. The CDR3 nucleotides read TGCGCCAGCAGCTCCCTACCGGGACAGGGTGGCACTGAAGCTTTCTTT. It translates to CASSSLPGQGGTEAFF.

V usage is TRBV18 and J usage is TRBJ2-3, with 7 bases aligning to TRBD1. The CDR3 contains 15 residues. Per the germline V gene, CDR1 is KGHSH and CDR2 is LQKENI. Germline trimming cut 2 bases from V and 1 base from J; bases unmatched to any gene: 3. CDR3 amino acids: CASSPWQGGTDTQYF. The CDR3 DNA follows: TGTGCCAGCTCACCATGGCAGGGGGGCACAGATACGCAGTATTTT.

V usage is TRBV27 and J usage is TRBJ1-2; the D gene is possibly TRBD1 (5 bases). The CDR3 covers 17 residues. CDR1 and CDR2 from the germline V gene are MNHEY and SMNVEV (reference sequence). V dropped 3 bases and J dropped 4 bases, with 21 bases sitting between them. The CDR3 is CASSLSGTAHRSYGYTF. The CDR3 DNA reads TGTGCCAGCAGTTTGTCCGGGACGGCCCATAGGAGCTATGGCTACACCTTC.

This sequence joins TRBV28 and TRBJ1-5; weak D call: TRBD1 (6 bases). Trimming left V 5 bases short and J 4 bases short, with 18 bases between. The CDR3 covers 16 residues. Germline lookup yields CDR1 MDHEN and CDR2 SYDVKM. In nucleotides, the CDR3 is TGTGCCAGCAGTACAGTCCAGGGGTCATGGAATCAGCCCCAGCATTTT. It is translated as CASSTVQGSWNQPQHF.

CDR3 DNA: TGTGCCAGCAGGGGGATTTCGACACGGGTCGGCAATGAGCAGTTCTTC. Its protein product is CASRGISTRVGNEQFF. The genes are TRBV28 and TRBJ2-1, with D uncertain. Looked up from germline, CDR1 is MDHEN and CDR2 is SYDVKM. The CDR3 totals 16 residues. Trimming took off 6 bases at V and 6 bases at J, with 21 bases between the two ends.

The V and J genes are TRBV6-6 and TRBJ2-7; D is undetermined. The V end was cut by 7 bases, the J end by 0 bases, with 13 bases between. The germline V gene has CDR1 MNHNY and CDR2 SVGAGI (reference sequence). CDR3 size: 14 residues. CDR3 DNA: TGTGCCAGCAACCCCTCGGACGGCTCCTACGAGCAGTACTTC. Translating gives CASNPSDGSYEQYF.

The chain carries TRBV5-1 and TRBJ1-2; perhaps TRBD1 as D (6 bases). Germline-derived CDR1 and CDR2 are SGHRS and YFSETQ. The V end lost 4 bases, the J end lost 4 bases, and 11 bases lay between the germline ends. This CDR3 has 13 amino acids. CDR3 amino acids: CASSQQGGYGYTF. DNA for the CDR3: TGCGCCAGCAGCCAACAGGGTGGCTATGGCTACACCTTC.

The rearrangement links TRBV7-3 to TRBJ2-3; 8 positions agree with TRBD1. The CDR3 totals 14 residues. Germline-derived CDR1 and CDR2 are SGHTA and FQGTGA. V dropped 1 base and J dropped 5; count of bases not matched to a gene: 2. CDR3 protein: CASSLSGTGDTQYF. Written as DNA, the CDR3 is TGTGCCAGCAGCTTAAGCGGGACAGGAGATACGCAGTATTTT.